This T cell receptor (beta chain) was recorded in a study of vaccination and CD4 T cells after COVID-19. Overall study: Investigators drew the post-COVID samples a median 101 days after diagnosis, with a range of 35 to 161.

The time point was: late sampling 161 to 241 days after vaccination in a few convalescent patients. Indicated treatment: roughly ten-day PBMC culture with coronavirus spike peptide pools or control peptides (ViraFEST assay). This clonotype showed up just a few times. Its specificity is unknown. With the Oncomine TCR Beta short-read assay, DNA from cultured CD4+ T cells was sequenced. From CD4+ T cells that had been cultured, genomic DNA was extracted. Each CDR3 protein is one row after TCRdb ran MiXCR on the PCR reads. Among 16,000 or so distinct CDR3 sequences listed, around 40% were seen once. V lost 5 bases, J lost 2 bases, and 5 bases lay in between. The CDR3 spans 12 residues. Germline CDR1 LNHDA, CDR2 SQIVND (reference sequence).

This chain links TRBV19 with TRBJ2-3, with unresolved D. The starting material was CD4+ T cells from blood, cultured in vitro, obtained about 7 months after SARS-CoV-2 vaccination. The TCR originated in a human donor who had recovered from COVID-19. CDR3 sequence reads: CASSPNTDTQYF. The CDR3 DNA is TGTGCCAGTAGTCCCAACACAGATACGCAGTATTTT.